A single sample is the source of the 18 T cell receptor beta chains below, sequenced in a study of T cells after somatic rescue of genetic block. The method was immunoSEQ multiplex PCR; TCRdb's version includes in-frame clones alone and lacks a portion of them. Among 15,000 or so clones, 72% were seen once, and the ten largest hold approximately 15%. The sequenced sample consisted of peripheral blood mononuclear cells (PBMCs). Source of these receptors: a boy aged 5 to 17.

V and J are TRBV10-1 and TRBJ1-3; D remains unclear. Trimming took 8 bases from V and 11 from J, leaving 22 bases between them. This CDR3 spans 14 amino acids. Germline V lookup: CDR1 WNHNN, CDR2 SYGVQD (reference sequence). The CDR3 DNA follows: TGCGCCAGCCCCAAAGGTAAGGGATGTGACCCCATATATTTT. As protein: CASPKGKGCDPIYF.

The chain is built from TRBV5-4 and TRBJ2-3; weak D call: TRBD1 (6 bases). Trimming stripped 4 bases from V and 3 bases from J, with 21 bases between. Germline V gives CDR1 SGHNT, CDR2 YYREEE (reference sequence). The CDR3 extends over 17 amino acids. CDR3 sequence (DNA): TGTGCCAGCAGCCCGGCTACAGGGTCCCCCGGGACAGATACGCAGTATTTT. Translating gives CASSPATGSPGTDTQYF.

The chain couples TRBV9 to TRBJ1-1; D is unresolved. The CDR3 sequence is 16 residues long. Germline V CDR1 and CDR2: SGDLS, YYNGEE. Trimming cost V 2 bases and J 2 bases, with 16 bases left between them. In DNA, the CDR3 is TGTGCCAGCAGCGTTTCAATCGGGGAAACTAACACTGAAGCTTTCTTT. Its translation: CASSVSIGETNTEAFF.

This clone has only a few counts. V is TRBV9 and J is TRBJ1-1, with unresolved D. From germline, CDR1 is SGDLS and CDR2 YYNGEE. This CDR3 has 13 amino acids. V was pared by 0 bases and J by 5 bases, with 8 bases between. The CDR3 region is CASSVGVKTEAFF. The CDR3 nucleotides are TGTGCCAGCAGCGTAGGTGTAAAAACTGAAGCTTTCTTT. The full variable domain, rest sourced from reference TRBV9 and TRBJ1-1, is DSGVTQTPKHLITATGQRVTLRCSPRSGDLSVYWYQQSLDQGLQFLIQYYNGEERAKGNILERFSAQQFPDLHSELNLSSLELGDSALYFCASSVGVKTEAFFGQGTRLTVV.

This clone has just a few counts. The chain links TRBV13 to TRBJ2-3, with a weak D call TRBD2 (7 bases). There are 15 residues in the CDR3. CDR1 PRHDT and CDR2 FYEKMQ come from the germline V gene (reference sequence). Trimming stripped 2 bases from V and 6 bases from J, with 15 bases between. CDR3 in amino acids: CASSLRGGARDTQYF. CDR3 DNA: TGTGCCAGCAGCTTAAGGGGGGGGGCCAGGGATACGCAGTATTTT.

This chain connects TRBV6-5 to TRBJ1-1; TRBD1 matches 8 bases. CDR3 length equals 14 residues. CDR1 is MNHEY and CDR2 is SVGAGI in the germline V gene. Trimming took 5 bases from V and 3 from J; bases not matched to a gene: 5. The CDR3 here is CASSHDRGDTEAFF. In nucleotides, the CDR3 is TGTGCCAGCAGTCACGACAGGGGTGACACTGAAGCTTTCTTT.

The V gene is TRBV6-1, the J gene TRBJ1-1; tentative D call: TRBD1 (6 bases). CDR3 length: 14 residues. Germline lookup yields CDR1 MNHNS and CDR2 SASEGT. Deletions cut 6 bases from V and 8 bases from J, with 19 bases between. CDR3 nucleotides: TGTGCCAGCAGACTAGACTGGGGGGCTAGGGAAGCTTTCTTT. Its translation is CASRLDWGAREAFF.

This clone is medium-sized within its sample. The J gene is TRBJ2-5, the V gene TRBV28; 7 positions match TRBD1. Looked up from germline, CDR1 is MDHEN and CDR2 is SYDVKM. The CDR3 has 15 residues. The V segment lost 7 bases and the J segment 4 bases; nucleotides outside the gene matches: 12. The CDR3 reads CASTLDRDSRETQYF. The CDR3 DNA reads as TGTGCCAGCACTCTAGACAGGGACAGCAGAGAGACCCAGTACTTC. Based on the CDR3 plus reference TRBV28 and TRBJ2-5, the full variable domain is DVKVTQSSRYLVKRTGEKVFLECVQDMDHENMFWYRQDPGLGLRLIYFSYDVKMKEKGDIPEGYSVSREKKERFSLILESASTNQTSMYLCASTLDRDSRETQYFGPGTRLLVL.

The chain has TRBV5-8 and TRBJ1-5; D perhaps matches TRBD1 (6 bases). Germline CDR1 and CDR2: SGHTS and YDEGEE. V lost 1 base, J lost 6 bases, and 17 bases lay in between. This CDR3 spans 16 amino acids. CDR3 in DNA: TGTGCCAGCAGCTTGTTGCCAGGGGCGCTAGGTCAGCCCCAGCATTTT. It yields the protein CASSLLPGALGQPQHF.

The V call is TRBV29-1, the J call TRBJ2-3; D is uncertain. The CDR3 loop spans 12 amino acids. Germline assignment: CDR1 SQVTM and CDR2 ANQGSEA. Trimming removed 3 bases from V and 0 bases from J, with 4 bases in between. CDR3 residues: CSVDGSTDTQYF. In DNA, the CDR3 is TGCAGCGTTGATGGTAGCACAGATACGCAGTATTTT.

This sequence joins TRBV28 and TRBJ1-2; weak D call: TRBD1 (6 bases). The CDR3 spans 19 residues. With 3 bases removed from V and 4 bases from J, the gap between germline ends came to 27 bases. Germline V gives CDR1 MDHEN, CDR2 SYDVKM. DNA of the CDR3: TGTGCCAGCAGTTTTTCAACCTTATTCAGGGGACGGGCGGTCTATGGCTACACCTTC. Translation gives CASSFSTLFRGRAVYGYTF.

The chain carries TRBV5-5 and TRBJ2-2; no clear D gene. The CDR3 totals 14 residues. The V end was cut by 1 base, the J end by 3 bases, with 7 bases between. Germline V gene sequence: CDR1 SGHKS, CDR2 YYEKEE (reference sequence). In DNA form, the CDR3 reads TGTGCCAGCAGCTTGCTCGGAGACACCGGGGAGCTGTTTTTT. Amino acids: CASSLLGDTGELFF.

V and J are TRBV5-1 and TRBJ2-2, with D maybe TRBD1 (6 bases). The ends were cut back, 2 bases at V and 0 bases at J, with 11 bases in the middle. The CDR3 contains 16 residues. Germline assignment: CDR1 SGHRS and CDR2 YFSETQ. CDR3 loop: CASSFTSGANTGELFF. CDR3 nucleotide sequence: TGCGCCAGCAGCTTTACATCAGGGGCGAACACCGGGGAGCTGTTTTTT.

The J gene is TRBJ1-1, the V gene TRBV6-5; 7 nucleotides align to TRBD1. J lost 3 bases, V lost 6 bases, and 13 bases had no gene match. The germline gives CDR1 MNHEY, CDR2 SVGAGI. CDR3 length: 16 amino acids. The CDR3 loop is CASRYRGLPKDTEAFF. CDR3 DNA sequence: TGTGCCAGCAGGTACAGGGGCCTCCCGAAGGACACTGAAGCTTTCTTT.

The chain joins TRBV6-1 to TRBJ1-4, with D possibly being TRBD1 (5 bases). The CDR3 contains 17 residues. The germline V gene encodes CDR1 MNHNS and CDR2 SASEGT. V lost 0 bases and J 5 bases, leaving 16 bases between the germline ends. This chain's CDR3 is CASSEASKAGWNEKLFF. CDR3 sequence (DNA): TGTGCCAGCAGTGAAGCTTCAAAGGCAGGGTGGAATGAAAAACTGTTTTTT.

The V call is TRBV5-1, the J call TRBJ2-5, with D uncertain. V dropped 0 bases and J dropped 1 base, with 7 bases sitting between them. Germline V gene lookup returns CDR1 SGHRS and CDR2 YFSETQ. CDR3 length: 14 amino acids. In DNA, the CDR3 is TGCGCCAGCAGCTTGGTGTCAGGCCAAGAGACCCAGTACTTC. This gives the protein CASSLVSGQETQYF.

This chain uses TRBV11-2 with TRBJ1-2; the match to TRBD1 covers 9 bases. Germline assignment: CDR1 SGHAT and CDR2 FQNNGV. Trimming at V came to 6 bases and at J to 3 bases, leaving 5 bases not matched to a gene. This CDR3 region has 14 residues. In DNA, the CDR3 is TGTGCCAGCAGGGCCCGGGACAGGGACTATGGCTACACCTTC. Translation gives CASRARDRDYGYTF.

The CDR3 bases are TGTGCCAGCACCCTGGGAGGACCTAATGAAAAACTGTTTTTT. Encoded protein: CASTLGGPNEKLFF. This sequence joins TRBV28 and TRBJ1-4; D remains ambiguous. This CDR3 has 14 residues. Between the trimmed V and J ends, which lost 7 bases and 3 bases, there was a span of 12 bases. Germline lookup yields CDR1 MDHEN and CDR2 SYDVKM.